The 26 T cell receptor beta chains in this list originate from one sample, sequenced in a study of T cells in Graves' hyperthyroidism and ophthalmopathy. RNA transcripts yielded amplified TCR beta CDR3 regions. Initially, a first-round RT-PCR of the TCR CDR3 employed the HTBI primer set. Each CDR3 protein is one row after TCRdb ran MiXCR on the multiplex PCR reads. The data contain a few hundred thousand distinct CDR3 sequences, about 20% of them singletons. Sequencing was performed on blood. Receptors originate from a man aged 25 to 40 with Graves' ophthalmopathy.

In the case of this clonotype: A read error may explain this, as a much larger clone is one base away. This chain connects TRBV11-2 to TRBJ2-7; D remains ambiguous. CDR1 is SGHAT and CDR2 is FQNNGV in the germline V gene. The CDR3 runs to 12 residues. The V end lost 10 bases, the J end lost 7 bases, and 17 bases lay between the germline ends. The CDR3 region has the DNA TGTGCCACAAGCCCAGATCGCAATGAGCAGTACTTC. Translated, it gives CATSPDRNEQYF.

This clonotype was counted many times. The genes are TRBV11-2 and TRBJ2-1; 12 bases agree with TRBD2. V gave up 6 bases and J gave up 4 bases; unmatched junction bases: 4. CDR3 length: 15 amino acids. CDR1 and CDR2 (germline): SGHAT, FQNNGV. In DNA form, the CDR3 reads TGTGCCAGCAGGCTAGCGGGAGGGGTGTACAATGAGCAGTTCTTC. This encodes CASRLAGGVYNEQFF.

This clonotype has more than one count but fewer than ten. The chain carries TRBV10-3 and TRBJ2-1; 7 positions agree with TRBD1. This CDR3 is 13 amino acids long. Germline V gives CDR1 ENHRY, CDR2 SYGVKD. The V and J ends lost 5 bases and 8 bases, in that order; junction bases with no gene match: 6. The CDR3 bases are TGTGCCATCAGTAAAAACAGGGGCGATGAGCAGTTCTTC. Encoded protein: CAISKNRGDEQFF.

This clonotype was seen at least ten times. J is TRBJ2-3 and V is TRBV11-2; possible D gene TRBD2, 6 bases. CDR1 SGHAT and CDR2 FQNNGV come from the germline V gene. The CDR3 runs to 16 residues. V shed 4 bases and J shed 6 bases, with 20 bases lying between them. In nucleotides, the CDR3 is TGTGCCAGCAGCTCCCTAGCGAGATATGGGGGGGATACGCAGTATTTT. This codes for CASSSLARYGGDTQYF.

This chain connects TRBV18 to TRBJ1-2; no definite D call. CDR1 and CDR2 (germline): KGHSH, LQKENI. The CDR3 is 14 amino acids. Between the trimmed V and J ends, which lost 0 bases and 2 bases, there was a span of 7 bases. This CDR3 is CASSPPVQNYGYTF. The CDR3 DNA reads TGTGCCAGCTCACCACCGGTACAGAACTATGGCTACACCTTC.

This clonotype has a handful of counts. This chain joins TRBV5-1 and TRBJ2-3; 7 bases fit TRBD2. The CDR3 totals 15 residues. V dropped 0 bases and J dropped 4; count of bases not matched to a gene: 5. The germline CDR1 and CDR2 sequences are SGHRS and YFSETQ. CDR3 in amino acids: CASSLAGRESDTQYF. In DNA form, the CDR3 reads TGCGCCAGCAGCTTGGCGGGGCGGGAGTCAGATACGCAGTATTTT.

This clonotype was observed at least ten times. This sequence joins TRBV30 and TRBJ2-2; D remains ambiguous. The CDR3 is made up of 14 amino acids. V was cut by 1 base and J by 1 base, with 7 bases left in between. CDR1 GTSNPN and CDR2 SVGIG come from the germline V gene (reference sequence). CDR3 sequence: CAWSATLNTGELFF. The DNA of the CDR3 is TGTGCCTGGAGTGCCACCCTGAACACCGGGGAGCTGTTTTTT.

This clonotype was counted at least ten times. The CDR3 coding sequence is TGTGCCAGCAGTGTTACAGGGGGCAATGGCTACACCTTC. Protein: CASSVTGGNGYTF. V is TRBV2 and J is TRBJ1-2, with TRBD1 matching over 9 bases. The CDR3 loop spans 13 amino acids. V lost 4 bases and J lost 6; bases outside the gene matches: 3. Germline V gives CDR1 SNHLY, CDR2 FYNNEI.

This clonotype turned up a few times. The CDR3 sequence: CASSFGLAGSEQYF. DNA of the CDR3: TGTGCCAGCAGCTTTGGACTAGCGGGATCCGAGCAGTACTTC. V usage is TRBV11-3 and J usage is TRBJ2-7, with TRBD2 matching over 12 bases. CDR1 and CDR2 from the germline V gene are SGHNT and YENEEA. The CDR3 runs to 14 residues. Germline trimming cut 3 bases from V and 6 bases from J; bases unmatched to any gene: 3.

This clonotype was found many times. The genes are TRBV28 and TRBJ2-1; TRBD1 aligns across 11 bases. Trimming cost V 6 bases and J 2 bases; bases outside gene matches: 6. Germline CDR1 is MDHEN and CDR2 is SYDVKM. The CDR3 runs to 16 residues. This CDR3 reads CASRLEGQGAYNEQFF. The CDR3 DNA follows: TGTGCCAGCAGACTGGAGGGACAGGGGGCCTACAATGAGCAGTTCTTC. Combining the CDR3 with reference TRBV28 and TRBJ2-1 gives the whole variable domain DVKVTQSSRYLVKRTGEKVFLECVQDMDHENMFWYRQDPGLGLRLIYFSYDVKMKEKGDIPEGYSVSREKKERFSLILESASTNQTSMYLCASRLEGQGAYNEQFFGPGTRLTVL.

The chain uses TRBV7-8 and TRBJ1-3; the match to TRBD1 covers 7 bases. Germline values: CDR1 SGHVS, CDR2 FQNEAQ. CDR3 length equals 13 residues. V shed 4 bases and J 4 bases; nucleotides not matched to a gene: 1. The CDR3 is CASSSQGGNTIYF. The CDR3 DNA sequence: TGTGCCAGCAGCTCACAGGGGGGAAACACCATATATTTT.

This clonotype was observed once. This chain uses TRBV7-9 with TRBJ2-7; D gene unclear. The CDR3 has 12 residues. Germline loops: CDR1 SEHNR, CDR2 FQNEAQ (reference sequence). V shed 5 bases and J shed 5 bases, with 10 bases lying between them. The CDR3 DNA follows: TGTGCCAGCAGCCCGAACACCGACGAGCAGTACTTC. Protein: CASSPNTDEQYF.

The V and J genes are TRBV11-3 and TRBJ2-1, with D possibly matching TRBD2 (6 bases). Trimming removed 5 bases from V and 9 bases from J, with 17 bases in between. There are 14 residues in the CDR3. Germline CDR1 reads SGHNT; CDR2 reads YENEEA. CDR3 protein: CASSLTNAGLEQFF. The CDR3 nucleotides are TGTGCCAGCAGCCTCACCAACGCGGGGCTTGAGCAGTTCTTC.

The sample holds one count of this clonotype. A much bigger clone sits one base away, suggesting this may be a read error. CDR3 loop: CASNQGTTQPQHF. The CDR3 nucleotides read TGTGCCAGCAACCAAGGGACGACTCAGCCCCAGCATTTT. This chain links TRBV3-1 with TRBJ1-5; the D gene is possibly TRBD1 (5 bases). Germline CDR1 and CDR2: LGHDT and YNNKEL (reference sequence). This CDR3 contains 13 residues.

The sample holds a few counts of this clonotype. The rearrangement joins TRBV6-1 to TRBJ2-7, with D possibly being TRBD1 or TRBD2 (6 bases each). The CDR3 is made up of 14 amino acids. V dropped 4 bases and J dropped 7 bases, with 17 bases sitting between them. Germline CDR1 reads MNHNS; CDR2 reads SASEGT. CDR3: CASSAPRGRGEQYF. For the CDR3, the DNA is TGTGCCAGCAGTGCCCCCCGGGGGCGAGGTGAGCAGTACTTC.

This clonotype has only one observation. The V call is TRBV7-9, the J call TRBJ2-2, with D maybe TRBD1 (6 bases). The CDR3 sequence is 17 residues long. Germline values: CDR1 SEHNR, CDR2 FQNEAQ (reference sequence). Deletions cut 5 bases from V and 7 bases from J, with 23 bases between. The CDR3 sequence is CASSHSTGFLMGGELFF. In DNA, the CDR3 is TGTGCCAGCAGCCACTCGACAGGATTTCTCATGGGCGGGGAGCTGTTTTTT.

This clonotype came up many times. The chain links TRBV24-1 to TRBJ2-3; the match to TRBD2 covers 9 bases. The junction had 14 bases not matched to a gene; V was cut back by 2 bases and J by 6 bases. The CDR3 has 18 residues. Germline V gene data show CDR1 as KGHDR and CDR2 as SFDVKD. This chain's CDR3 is CATSDSYRGVAGADTQYF. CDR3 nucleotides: TGTGCCACCAGTGATTCCTACCGGGGAGTAGCGGGAGCGGATACGCAGTATTTT.

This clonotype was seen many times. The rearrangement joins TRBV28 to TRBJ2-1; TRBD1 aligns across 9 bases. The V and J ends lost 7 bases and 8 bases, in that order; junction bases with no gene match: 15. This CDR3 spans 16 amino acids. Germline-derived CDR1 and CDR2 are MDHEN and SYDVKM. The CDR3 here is CASITAGTGFVDEQFF. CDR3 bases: TGTGCCAGCATTACCGCCGGGACAGGGTTTGTCGATGAGCAGTTCTTC.

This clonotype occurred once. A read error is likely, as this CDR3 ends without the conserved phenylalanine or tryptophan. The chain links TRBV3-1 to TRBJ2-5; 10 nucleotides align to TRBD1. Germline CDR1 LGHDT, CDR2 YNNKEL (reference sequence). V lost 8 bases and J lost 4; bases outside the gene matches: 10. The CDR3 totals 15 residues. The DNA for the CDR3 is TGTGCCAGCTCACCACTTCGGGACAGGGGAGAGACCCAGTACCTC. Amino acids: CASSPLRDRGETQYL.

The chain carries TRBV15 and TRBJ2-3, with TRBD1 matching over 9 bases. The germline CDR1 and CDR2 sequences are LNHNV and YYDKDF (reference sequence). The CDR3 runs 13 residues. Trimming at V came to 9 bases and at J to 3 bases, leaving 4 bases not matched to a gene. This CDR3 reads CATGQGITDTQYF. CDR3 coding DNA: TGTGCCACTGGACAGGGGATTACAGATACGCAGTATTTT.

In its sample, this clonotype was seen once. The CDR3 sequence is CASSSDRTGGNQPQHF. DNA of the CDR3: TGTGCCAGCAGTTCGGACAGGACAGGGGGCAATCAGCCCCAGCATTTT. The chain is built from TRBV6-5 and TRBJ1-5, with TRBD1 identical over 9 bases. The CDR3 is 16 residues long. V shed 4 bases and J 2 bases; nucleotides not matched to a gene: 6. CDR1 MNHEY and CDR2 SVGAGI come from the germline V gene.

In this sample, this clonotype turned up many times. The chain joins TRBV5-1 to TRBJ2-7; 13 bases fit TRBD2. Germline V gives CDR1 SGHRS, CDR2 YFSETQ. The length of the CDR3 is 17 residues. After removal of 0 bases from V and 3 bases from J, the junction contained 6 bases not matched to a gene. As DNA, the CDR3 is TGCGCCAGCAGCTTGGGGACTAGCGGGAGTCCTTTCTACGAGCAGTACTTC. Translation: CASSLGTSGSPFYEQYF.

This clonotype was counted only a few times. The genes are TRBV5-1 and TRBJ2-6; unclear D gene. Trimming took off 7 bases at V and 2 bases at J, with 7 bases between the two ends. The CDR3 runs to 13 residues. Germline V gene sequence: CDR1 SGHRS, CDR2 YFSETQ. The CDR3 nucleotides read TGCGCCAGCGGGGAACCTGGGGCCAACGTCCTGACTTTC. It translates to CASGEPGANVLTF.

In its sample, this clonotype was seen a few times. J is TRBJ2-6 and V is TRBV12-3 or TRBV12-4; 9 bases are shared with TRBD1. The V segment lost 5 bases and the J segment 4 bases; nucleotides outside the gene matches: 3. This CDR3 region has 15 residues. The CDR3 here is CASSRTGAGANVLTF. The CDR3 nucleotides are TGTGCCAGCAGTCGGACAGGGGCGGGGGCCAACGTCCTGACTTTC.

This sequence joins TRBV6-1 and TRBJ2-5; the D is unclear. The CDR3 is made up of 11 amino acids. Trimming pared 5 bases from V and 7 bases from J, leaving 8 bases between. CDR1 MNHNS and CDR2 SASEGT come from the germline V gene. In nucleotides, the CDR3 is TGTGCCAGCAGTACCTTGGGGACCCAGTACTTC. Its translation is CASSTLGTQYF.

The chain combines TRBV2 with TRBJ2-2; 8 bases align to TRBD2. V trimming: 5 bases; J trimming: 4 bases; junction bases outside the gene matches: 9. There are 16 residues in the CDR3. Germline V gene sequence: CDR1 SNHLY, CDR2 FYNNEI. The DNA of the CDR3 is TGTGCCAGCAGTAGATACGGGAGGGCCGGCACCGGGGAGCTGTTTTTT. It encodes CASSRYGRAGTGELFF.